Each of the 30 T cell receptor beta chains below was sequenced from the same sample in a study of post-analysis software for immune sequencing data. Study findings and constraints: TRBV segments more frequent in patients than in controls numbered about 5 and included TRBV5-6, TRBV5-1 and TRBV20-1.

Built from TCR beta cDNA, the libraries had unique molecular identifiers in them. TCRdb re-called the PCR reads with MiXCR, one entry per CDR3 protein. The sample consists of a few hundred thousand distinct CDR3 sequences, 30% to 45% of them appearing once. These receptors' targets are unknown. The material sequenced was blood. These receptor sequences come from a girl between 10 and 17 years old with multiple sclerosis.

This clonotype was detected many times. The chain carries TRBV12-3 or TRBV12-4 and TRBJ2-4; D ambiguous. The CDR3 is 13 residues long. Between the trimmed V and J ends, which lost 0 bases and 8 bases, there was a span of 8 bases. CDR3 coding DNA: TGTGCCAGCAGTTTAGCGCGGTGGGACATTCAGTACTTC. Amino acid sequence: CASSLARWDIQYF.

This clonotype was seen repeatedly, ten times or more. Here the CDR3 reads CASSQGELVDNEQFF. The CDR3, as DNA: TGCGCCAGCAGCCAAGGAGAACTAGTAGACAATGAGCAGTTCTTC. The chain uses TRBV4-1 and TRBJ2-1; weak D call: TRBD2 (5 bases). CDR3 length equals 15 residues. Germline V gene sequence: CDR1 MGHRA, CDR2 YSYEKL. V dropped 1 base and J dropped 5 bases, with 12 bases sitting between them.

This chain joins TRBV29-1 and TRBJ2-2; 10 bases fit TRBD1. V lost 6 bases and J lost 6; bases outside the gene matches: 13. Germline V CDR1 and CDR2: SQVTM, ANQGSEA. The CDR3 contains 16 residues. CDR3 in amino acids: CSVELGQGSEAGELFF. CDR3 sequence (DNA): TGCAGCGTGGAACTGGGACAGGGGTCCGAGGCCGGGGAGCTGTTTTTT.

This clonotype was recorded many times. The chain is built from TRBV3-1 and TRBJ2-5; 7 bases are a match to TRBD2. The ends lost 0 bases at V and 5 bases at J; junction bases unmatched: 9. Germline lookup yields CDR1 LGHDT and CDR2 YNNKEL (reference sequence). This CDR3 comprises 16 residues. In DNA form, the CDR3 reads TGTGCCAGCAGCCAAGATATGACGACCGGGGGGGAGACCCAGTACTTC. Translation gives CASSQDMTTGGETQYF.

A remark on this clonotype: The junction does not match germline at one end; this may be a read error. The chain links TRBV10-3 to TRBJ2-2, with D perhaps TRBD2 (6 bases). This CDR3 spans 17 amino acids. CDR1 is ENHRY and CDR2 is SYGVKD in the germline V gene. CDR3 in amino acids: CAISVRGLAGNTGERFF. CDR3 sequence (DNA): TGTGCCATCAGTGTACGGGGACTTGCCGGGAACACCGGGGAGCGGTTTTTT.

The chain uses TRBV12-3 or TRBV12-4 and TRBJ1-5, with D perhaps matching TRBD1 (5 bases). This CDR3 spans 13 amino acids. Between the trimmed V and J ends, which lost 5 bases and 5 bases, there was a span of 10 bases. The CDR3 nucleotides read TGTGCCAGCAGTGCCCTCAGGGATCAGCCCCAGCATTTT. Translation: CASSALRDQPQHF.

This clonotype was counted at least ten times. J is TRBJ2-3 and V is TRBV7-2; D gene uncertain. The CDR3 length is 13 residues. The ends were cut back, 2 bases at V and 6 bases at J, with 9 bases in the middle. Germline assignment: CDR1 SGHTA and CDR2 FQGNSA. The CDR3 DNA sequence: TGTGCCAGCAGCTTAATCAATGGGGATACGCAGTATTTT. It translates to CASSLINGDTQYF.

This clonotype appeared a few times. The chain employs TRBV9 and TRBJ2-2, with TRBD2 identical over 7 bases. Germline V gene lookup returns CDR1 SGDLS and CDR2 YYNGEE. The V gene end was trimmed by 6 bases and the J gene end by 4 bases; junction bases not matched to a gene: 9. The CDR3 has 15 residues. CDR3 sequence: CASTRGGGVTGELFF. In DNA form, the CDR3 reads TGTGCCAGCACCCGAGGCGGGGGTGTCACCGGGGAGCTGTTTTTT. The full variable domain, with the rest looked up from reference TRBV9 and TRBJ2-2, is DSGVTQTPKHLITATGQRVTLRCSPRSGDLSVYWYQQSLDQGLQFLIQYYNGEERAKGNILERFSAQQFPDLHSELNLSSLELGDSALYFCASTRGGGVTGELFFGEGSRLTVL.

This clonotype was seen only once. A much more abundant neighbour one base away suggests this may be a read error. The rearrangement uses TRBV6-5 and TRBJ1-2; D is perhaps TRBD1 (6 bases). This CDR3 has 14 residues. The germline V and J ends were trimmed by 5 bases and 3 bases, with 13 bases remaining between them. From germline, CDR1 is MNHEY and CDR2 SVGAGI. The CDR3 DNA follows: TGTGCCAGCAGTCATGTAAACAGGGACTATGGCTACACCTTC. Translating it yields CASSHVNRDYGYTF.

There are many counts of this clonotype. CDR3 sequence: CASSLELAEGDTQYF. The CDR3 DNA is TGCGCCAGCAGCTTGGAGCTAGCGGAGGGGGATACGCAGTATTTT. The chain links TRBV5-1 to TRBJ2-3; 7 bases are shared with TRBD2. CDR1 is SGHRS and CDR2 is YFSETQ in the germline V gene. The V gene end was trimmed by 0 bases and the J gene end by 6 bases; junction bases not matched to a gene: 7. The CDR3 consists of 15 residues. Full variable domain (rest looked up from reference TRBV5-1 and TRBJ2-3): KAGVTQTPRYLIKTRGQQVTLSCSPISGHRSVSWYQQTPGQGLQFLFEYFSETQRNKGNFPGRFSGRQFSNSRSEMNVSTLELGDSALYLCASSLELAEGDTQYFGPGTRLTVL.

With respect to this clonotype: A much larger clone is a single base away; this may be a read error. The rearrangement joins TRBV5-1 to TRBJ2-1; D tentatively fits TRBD1 or TRBD2 (5 bases each). V lost 5 bases, J lost 0 bases, and 9 bases lay in between. Germline V gene sequence: CDR1 SGHRS, CDR2 YFSETQ. The CDR3 loop spans 14 amino acids. The CDR3 nucleotides read TGCGCCAGCAGGGGGGACCACTCCTACAATGAGCAGTTCTTC. Its translation is CASRGDHSYNEQFF.

This clonotype occurred a few times. The CDR3, as DNA: TGCAGTGCTAGAGATAGATTGGGGGGCAGGTACGAGCAGTACTTC. This encodes CSARDRLGGRYEQYF. The chain joins TRBV20-1 to TRBJ2-5, with D perhaps assigned TRBD1 or TRBD2 (6 bases each). The J call is in doubt because the DNA end fits TRBJ2-7 better. Germline CDR1 and CDR2: DFQATT and SNEGSKA (reference sequence). This CDR3 has 15 residues.

This clonotype has a count of ten or more. V gene TRBV10-3 combines with J gene TRBJ2-1; 11 positions match TRBD2. Looked up from germline, CDR1 is ENHRY and CDR2 is SYGVKD. The V gene end was trimmed by 8 bases and the J gene end by 7 bases; junction bases not matched to a gene: 22. The CDR3 loop spans 19 amino acids. CDR3 region: CAIRGSGGAVQGIRNEQFF. The CDR3 bases are TGTGCCATCCGGGGTAGCGGGGGGGCTGTCCAGGGGATACGGAATGAGCAGTTCTTC.

This clonotype was observed at least ten times. The chain carries TRBV6-5 and TRBJ1-1, with D possibly being TRBD1 (5 bases). CDR1 and CDR2 from the germline V gene are MNHEY and SVGAGI. Trimming shortened V by 0 bases and J by 1 base, and 9 bases separated the two germline ends. CDR3 size: 15 residues. CDR3 loop: CASSYSGTPNTEAFF. DNA for the CDR3: TGTGCCAGCAGTTACTCGGGGACCCCGAACACTGAAGCTTTCTTT.

This clonotype occurred many times. This chain joins TRBV3-1 and TRBJ2-5; 11 nucleotides align to TRBD1. This CDR3 region has 16 residues. V shed 3 bases and J 2 bases; nucleotides not matched to a gene: 5. Per the germline V gene, CDR1 is LGHDT and CDR2 is YNNKEL (reference sequence). CDR3 protein: CASSQWTGGGQETQYF. The CDR3 coding sequence is TGTGCCAGCAGCCAGTGGACAGGGGGCGGTCAAGAGACCCAGTACTTC.

This clonotype was counted many times. This chain joins TRBV18 and TRBJ2-7; 8 bases line up with TRBD1. This CDR3 is 13 amino acids long. The V gene's germline CDR1 is KGHSH and CDR2 LQKENI. V trimming: 5 bases; J trimming: 3 bases; junction bases outside the gene matches: 3. This CDR3 reads CASSVGQGYEQYF. The CDR3 bases are TGTGCCAGCTCAGTTGGACAGGGCTACGAGCAGTACTTC. Full variable domain (rest looked up from reference TRBV18 and TRBJ2-7): NAGVMQNPRHLVRRRGQEARLRCSPMKGHSHVYWYRQLPEEGLKFMVYLQKENIIDESGMPKERFSAEFPKEGPSILRIQQVVRGDSAAYFCASSVGQGYEQYFGPGTRLTVT.

Concerning this clonotype: With a much larger clone just one base away, this may be a read error. Without the conserved terminal phenylalanine or tryptophan, this CDR3 likely stems from a read error. The chain uses TRBV2 and TRBJ2-3, with 12 bases aligning to TRBD2. From germline, CDR1 is SNHLY and CDR2 FYNNEI. V was pared by 9 bases and J by 3 bases, with 4 bases of the junction left unmatched. The CDR3 is 14 amino acids. CDR3 bases: TGTGCCAGTTCGACTAGCGGGAGAACAGATACGCAGTATTGT. Amino acids: CASSTSGRTDTQYC.

This clonotype was seen at least ten times. The chain has TRBV10-3 and TRBJ2-5; D call uncertain. The V end was cut by 2 bases, the J end by 5 bases, with 12 bases between. Per germline, CDR1 ENHRY and CDR2 SYGVKD. CDR3 length equals 14 residues. CDR3 sequence: CAISETRPQETQYF. The DNA of the CDR3 is TGTGCCATCAGTGAGACCCGTCCCCAGGAGACCCAGTACTTC.

This clonotype has a handful of counts. The rearrangement links TRBV5-1 to TRBJ2-4, with D hard to call. Trimming took 4 bases from V and 4 from J, leaving 12 bases between them. The germline gives CDR1 SGHRS, CDR2 YFSETQ. The CDR3 consists of 14 residues. CDR3 loop: CASSPVSRKNIQYF. The CDR3, as DNA: TGCGCCAGCAGCCCGGTAAGCCGGAAAAACATTCAGTACTTC.

This clonotype was recorded many times. The chain is built from TRBV7-3 and TRBJ2-4; 8 positions match TRBD1. The germline gives CDR1 SGHTA, CDR2 FQGTGA. Trimming at V came to 6 bases and at J to 5 bases, leaving 3 bases not matched to a gene. CDR3 length: 13 amino acids. The CDR3 nucleotides are TGTGCCAGCAGGGCGACAGGGGAAAACATTCAGTACTTC. This codes for CASRATGENIQYF.

This clonotype came up many times. The V call is TRBV12-3 or TRBV12-4, the J call TRBJ2-3; TRBD2 might be the D (5 bases). This CDR3 has 13 residues. Trimming took 4 bases from V and 10 from J, leaving 15 bases between them. For the CDR3, the DNA is TGTGCCAGCAGTTCGGGCGGGTCTAGGTCGCAGTATTTT. This encodes CASSSGGSRSQYF.

Turning to this clonotype: Just one base apart from a much larger clone, this may be a read error. The rearrangement uses TRBV5-5 and TRBJ2-1; the match to TRBD2 covers 11 bases. After removal of 4 bases from V and 13 bases from J, the junction contained 16 bases not matched to a gene. Germline assignment: CDR1 SGHKS and CDR2 YYEKEE (reference sequence). The CDR3 consists of 16 residues. CDR3 bases: TGTGCCAGCAGCCTGGGACTAGCGGAGCTAGCAGAGACCCAGTTCTTC. Protein sequence: CASSLGLAELAETQFF.

This clonotype was picked up many times. CDR3 coding DNA: TGCAGCGCTAGCAGGATGAACACTGAAGCTTTCTTT. This translates into CSASRMNTEAFF. The J gene is TRBJ1-1, the V gene TRBV29-1; no clear D gene. The germline gives CDR1 SQVTM, CDR2 ANQGSEA. V lost 7 bases to trimming and J lost 0 bases, with 9 bases between them. The CDR3 loop spans 12 amino acids.

In this sample, this clonotype turned up a few times. V gene TRBV12-3 or TRBV12-4 combines with J gene TRBJ2-2, with D tentatively TRBD2 (5 bases). This CDR3 contains 14 residues. V was trimmed by 6 bases and J by 4 bases, leaving 12 bases between them. The CDR3 loop is CASRIPGSTGELFF. The CDR3 nucleotides are TGTGCCAGCAGGATCCCGGGGAGCACCGGGGAGCTGTTTTTT.

This clonotype was observed at least ten times. The chain recombines TRBV29-1 with TRBJ1-2, with TRBD1 matching 8 bases. This CDR3 has 13 amino acids. Germline V gene data show CDR1 as SQVTM and CDR2 as ANQGSEA. The J segment lost 4 bases and the V segment lost 4 bases, leaving 5 bases of the junction unmatched. The CDR3 sequence is CSVGTGGPYGYTF. DNA for the CDR3: TGCAGCGTTGGAACAGGGGGTCCCTATGGCTACACCTTC.

This clonotype appeared many times. The CDR3 DNA reads as TGCGCCAGCAGAAGTAGCGGGTACCAAGAGACCCAGTACTTC. It is translated as CASRSSGYQETQYF. V is TRBV5-1 and J is TRBJ2-5, with 7 nucleotides matching TRBD2. The CDR3 extends over 14 amino acids. CDR1 SGHRS and CDR2 YFSETQ come from the germline V gene. Unmatched junction bases numbered 4, after V lost 5 bases and J lost 0 bases.

Concerning this clonotype: A junction boundary mismatches the germline segment, possibly from a read error. The chain couples TRBV5-1 to TRBJ2-7; D gene unclear. CDR3 size: 14 residues. Germline lookup yields CDR1 SGHRS and CDR2 YFSETQ. CDR3 DNA sequence: TGCGCCGGCAGCTCCGTGGTGAACCAAGAGACCCGGTACTTC. Amino acids: CAGSSVVNQETRYF.

This clonotype was picked up a small number of times. This chain links TRBV28 with TRBJ1-1, with 9 bases identical to TRBD1. The ends lost 7 bases at V and 8 bases at J; junction bases unmatched: 8. Germline assignment: CDR1 MDHEN and CDR2 SYDVKM. The CDR3 length is 13 residues. CDR3 region: CASTNRGLGEAFF. DNA for the CDR3: TGTGCCAGCACCAACAGGGGGCTGGGGGAAGCTTTCTTT. The entire variable domain, with the rest obtained from reference TRBV28 and TRBJ1-1, is as follows: DVKVTQSSRYLVKRTGEKVFLECVQDMDHENMFWYRQDPGLGLRLIYFSYDVKMKEKGDIPEGYSVSREKKERFSLILESASTNQTSMYLCASTNRGLGEAFFGQGTRLTVV.

This chain joins TRBV19 and TRBJ1-6; D ambiguous. With 7 bases removed from V and 7 bases from J, the gap between germline ends came to 11 bases. CDR1 is LNHDA, CDR2 SQIVND, per germline (reference sequence). This CDR3 is 13 amino acids long. As DNA, the CDR3 is TGTGCCAGTATTCCCGGCCCCAATTCACCCCTCCACTTT. Translation: CASIPGPNSPLHF.

For this clonotype: This may be a read error: a much more frequent sequence differs by one nucleotide. This rearrangement joins TRBV29-1 to TRBJ1-4; D remains unclear. This CDR3 contains 12 residues. Germline assignment: CDR1 SQVTM and CDR2 ANQGSEA. The CDR3 protein is CSGEDGSEKLFF. The CDR3 nucleotides read TGCAGCGGTGAAGATGGAAGTGAAAAACTGTTTTTT.